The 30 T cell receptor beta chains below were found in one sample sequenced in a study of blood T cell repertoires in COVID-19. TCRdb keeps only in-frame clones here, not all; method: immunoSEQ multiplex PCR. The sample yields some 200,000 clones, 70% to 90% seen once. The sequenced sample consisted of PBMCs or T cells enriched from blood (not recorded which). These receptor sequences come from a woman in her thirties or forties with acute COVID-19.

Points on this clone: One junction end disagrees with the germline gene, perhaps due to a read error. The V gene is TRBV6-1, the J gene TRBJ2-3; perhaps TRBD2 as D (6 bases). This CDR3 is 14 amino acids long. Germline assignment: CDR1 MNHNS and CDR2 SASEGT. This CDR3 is CASSEGRSTDTQYF. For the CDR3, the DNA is TGTGCCAGCAGCGAAGGGAGGAGCACAGATACGCAGTATTTT.

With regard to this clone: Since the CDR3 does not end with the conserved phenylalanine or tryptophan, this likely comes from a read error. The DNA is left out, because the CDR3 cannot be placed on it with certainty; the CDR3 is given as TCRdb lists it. This chain's CDR3 is CASSVEGPPAG. J is TRBJ2-7 and V is TRBV9; the tabulated D call, TRBD1, remains unverified against the DNA. Germline V CDR1 and CDR2: SGDLS, YYNGEE. The CDR3 is 11 residues long, counting both termini.

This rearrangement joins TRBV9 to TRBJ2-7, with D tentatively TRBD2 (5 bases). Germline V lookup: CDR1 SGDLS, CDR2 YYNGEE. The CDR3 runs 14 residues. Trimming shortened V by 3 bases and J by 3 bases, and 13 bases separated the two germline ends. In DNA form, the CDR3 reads TGTGCCAGCAGCGCCTCGACACTAGGCTACGAGCAGTACTTC. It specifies CASSASTLGYEQYF.

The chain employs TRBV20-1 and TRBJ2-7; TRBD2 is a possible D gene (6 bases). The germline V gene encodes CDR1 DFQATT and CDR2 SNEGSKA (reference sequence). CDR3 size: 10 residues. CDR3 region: CRGREYEQYF. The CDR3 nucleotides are TGCCGGGGACGGGAGTACGAGCAGTACTTC.

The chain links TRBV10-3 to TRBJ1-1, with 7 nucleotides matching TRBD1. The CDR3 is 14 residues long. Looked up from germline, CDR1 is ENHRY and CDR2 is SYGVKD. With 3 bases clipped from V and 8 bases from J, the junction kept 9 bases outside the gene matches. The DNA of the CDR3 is TGTGCCATCAGTGAACGACAGGGCAGGTTGGAAGCTTTCTTT. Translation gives CAISERQGRLEAFF.

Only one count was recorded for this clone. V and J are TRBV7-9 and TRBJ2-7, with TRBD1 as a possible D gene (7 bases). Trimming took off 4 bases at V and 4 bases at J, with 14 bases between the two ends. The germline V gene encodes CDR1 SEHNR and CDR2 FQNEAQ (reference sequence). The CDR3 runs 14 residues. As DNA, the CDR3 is TGTGCCAGCAGCTATGGAGGGGGCGGGTACGAGCAGTACTTC. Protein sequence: CASSYGGGGYEQYF.

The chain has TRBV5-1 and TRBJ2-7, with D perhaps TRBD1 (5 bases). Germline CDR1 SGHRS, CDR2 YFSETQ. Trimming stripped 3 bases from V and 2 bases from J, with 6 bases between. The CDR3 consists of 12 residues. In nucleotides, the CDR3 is TGCGCCAGCAGCTCGGACACCTACGAGCAGTACTTC. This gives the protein CASSSDTYEQYF.

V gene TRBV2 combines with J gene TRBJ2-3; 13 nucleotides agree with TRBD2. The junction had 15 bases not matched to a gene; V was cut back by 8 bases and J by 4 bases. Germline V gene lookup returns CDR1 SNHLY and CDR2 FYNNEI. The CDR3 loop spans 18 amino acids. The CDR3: CASSRGRGLAGDADTQYF. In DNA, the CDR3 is TGTGCCAGCTCTCGAGGGAGAGGACTAGCGGGAGATGCAGATACGCAGTATTTT.

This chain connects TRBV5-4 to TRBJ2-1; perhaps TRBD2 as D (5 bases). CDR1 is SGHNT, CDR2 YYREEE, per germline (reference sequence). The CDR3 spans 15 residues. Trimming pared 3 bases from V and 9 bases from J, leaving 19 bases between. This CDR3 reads CASSSPQRGRSEQFF. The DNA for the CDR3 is TGTGCCAGCAGCTCCCCCCAGAGAGGGCGAAGTGAGCAGTTCTTC.

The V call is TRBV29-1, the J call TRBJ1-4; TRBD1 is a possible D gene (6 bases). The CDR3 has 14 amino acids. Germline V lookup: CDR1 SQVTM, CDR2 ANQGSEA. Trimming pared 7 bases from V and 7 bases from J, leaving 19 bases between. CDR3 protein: CSADLTGMGEKLFF. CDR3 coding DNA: TGCAGCGCCGATTTAACAGGGATGGGTGAAAAACTGTTTTTT.

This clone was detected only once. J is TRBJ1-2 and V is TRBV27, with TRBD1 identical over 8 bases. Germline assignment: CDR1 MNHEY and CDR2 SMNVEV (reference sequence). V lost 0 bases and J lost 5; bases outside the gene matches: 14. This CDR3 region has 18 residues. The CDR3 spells CASSLSTQGAKSLYGYTF. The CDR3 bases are TGTGCCAGCAGTTTATCGACGCAGGGGGCCAAATCCCTATATGGCTACACCTTC.

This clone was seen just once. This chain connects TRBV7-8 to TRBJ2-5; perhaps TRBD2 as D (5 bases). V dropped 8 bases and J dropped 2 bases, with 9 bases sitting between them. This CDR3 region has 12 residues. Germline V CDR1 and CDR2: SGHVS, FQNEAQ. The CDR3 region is CASGEPQETQYF. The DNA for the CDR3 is TGTGCCAGCGGGGAGCCTCAAGAGACCCAGTACTTC.

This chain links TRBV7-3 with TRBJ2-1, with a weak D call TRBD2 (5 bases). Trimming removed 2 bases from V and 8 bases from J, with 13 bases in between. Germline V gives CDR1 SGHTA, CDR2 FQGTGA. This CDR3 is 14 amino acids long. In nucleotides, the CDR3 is TGTGCCAGCAGCTTAGAGTCCACTAGAGATGAGCAGTTCTTC. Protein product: CASSLESTRDEQFF.

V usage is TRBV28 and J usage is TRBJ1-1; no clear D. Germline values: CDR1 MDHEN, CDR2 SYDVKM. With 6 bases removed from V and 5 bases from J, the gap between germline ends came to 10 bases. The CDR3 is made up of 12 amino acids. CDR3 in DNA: TGTGCCAGCAGCGGATTGAGGACTGAAGCTTTCTTT. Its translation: CASSGLRTEAFF.

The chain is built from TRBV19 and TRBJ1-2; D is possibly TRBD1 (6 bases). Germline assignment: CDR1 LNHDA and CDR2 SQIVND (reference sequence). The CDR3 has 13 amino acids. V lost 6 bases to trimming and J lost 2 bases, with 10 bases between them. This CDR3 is CASRTTGNYGYTF. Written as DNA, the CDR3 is TGTGCCAGTAGAACCACAGGGAACTATGGCTACACCTTC.

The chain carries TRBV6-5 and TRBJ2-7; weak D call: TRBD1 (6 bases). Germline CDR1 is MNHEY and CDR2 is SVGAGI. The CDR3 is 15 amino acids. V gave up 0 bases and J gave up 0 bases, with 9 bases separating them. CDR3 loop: CASSYSGTYSYEQYF. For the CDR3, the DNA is TGTGCCAGCAGTTACTCGGGGACATACTCCTACGAGCAGTACTTC.

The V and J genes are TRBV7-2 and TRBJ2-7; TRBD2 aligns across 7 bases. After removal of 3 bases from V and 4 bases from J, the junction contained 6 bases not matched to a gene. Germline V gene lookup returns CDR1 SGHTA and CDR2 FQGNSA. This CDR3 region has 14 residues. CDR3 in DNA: TGTGCCAGCAGCTTCGACGGGGGGAAGTACGAGCAGTACTTC. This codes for CASSFDGGKYEQYF. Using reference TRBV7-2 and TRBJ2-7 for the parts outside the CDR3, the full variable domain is GAGVSQSPSNKVTEKGKDVELRCDPISGHTALYWYRQSLGQGLEFLIYFQGNSAPDKSGLPSDRFSAERTGGSVSTLTIQRTQQEDSAVYLCASSFDGGKYEQYFGPGTRLTVT.

In DNA, the CDR3 is TGTGCCAGCAGCTTCGGAGGGCAGGGCACAGATACGCAGTATTTT. Its translation is CASSFGGQGTDTQYF. The chain is built from TRBV5-6 and TRBJ2-3; a weak D match, TRBD2 (6 bases). The germline V gene encodes CDR1 SGHDT and CDR2 YYEEEE. This CDR3 is built from 15 residues. The V end lost 2 bases, the J end lost 1 base, and 11 bases lay between the germline ends.

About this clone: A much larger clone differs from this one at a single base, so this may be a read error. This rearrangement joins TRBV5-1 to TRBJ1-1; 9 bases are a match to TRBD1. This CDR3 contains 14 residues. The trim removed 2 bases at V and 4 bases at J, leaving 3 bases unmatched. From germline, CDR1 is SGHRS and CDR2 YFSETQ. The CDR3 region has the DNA TGCGCCAGCAGCTTAACAGGGGGCGGCACTGAAGCTTTCTTT. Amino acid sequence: CASSLTGGGTEAFF.

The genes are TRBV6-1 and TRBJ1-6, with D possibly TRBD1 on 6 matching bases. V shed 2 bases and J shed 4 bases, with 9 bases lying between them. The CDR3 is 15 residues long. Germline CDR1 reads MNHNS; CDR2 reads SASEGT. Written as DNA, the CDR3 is TGTGCCAGCAGTGAACAGGGGTTTTATAATTCACCCCTCCACTTT. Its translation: CASSEQGFYNSPLHF.

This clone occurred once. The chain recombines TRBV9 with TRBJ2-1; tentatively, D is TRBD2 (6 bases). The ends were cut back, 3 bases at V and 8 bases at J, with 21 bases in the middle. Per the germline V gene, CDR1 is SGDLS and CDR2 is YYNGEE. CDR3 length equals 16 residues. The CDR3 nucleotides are TGTGCCAGCAGCGAGCTAGTCTCGGGAGTTGGTTATGAGCAGTTCTTC. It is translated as CASSELVSGVGYEQFF.

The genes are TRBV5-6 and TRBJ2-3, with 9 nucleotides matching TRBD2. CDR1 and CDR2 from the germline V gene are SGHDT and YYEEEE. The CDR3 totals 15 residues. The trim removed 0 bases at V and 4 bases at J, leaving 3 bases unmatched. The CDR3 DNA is TGTGCCAGCAGCTTGGTAGCGGGAGTGGCAGATACGCAGTATTTT. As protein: CASSLVAGVADTQYF.

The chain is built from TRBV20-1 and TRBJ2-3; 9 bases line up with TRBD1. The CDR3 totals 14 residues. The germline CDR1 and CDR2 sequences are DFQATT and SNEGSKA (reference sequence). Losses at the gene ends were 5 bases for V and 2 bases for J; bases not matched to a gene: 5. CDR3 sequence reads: CSAGDRGVTDTQYF. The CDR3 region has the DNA TGCAGTGCTGGTGACAGGGGGGTCACAGATACGCAGTATTTT.

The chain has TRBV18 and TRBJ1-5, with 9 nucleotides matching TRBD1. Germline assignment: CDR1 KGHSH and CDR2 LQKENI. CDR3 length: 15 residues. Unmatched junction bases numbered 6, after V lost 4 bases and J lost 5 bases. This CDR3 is CASSLQGAWDQPQHF. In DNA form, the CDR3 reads TGTGCCAGCTCACTACAGGGGGCTTGGGATCAGCCCCAGCATTTT.

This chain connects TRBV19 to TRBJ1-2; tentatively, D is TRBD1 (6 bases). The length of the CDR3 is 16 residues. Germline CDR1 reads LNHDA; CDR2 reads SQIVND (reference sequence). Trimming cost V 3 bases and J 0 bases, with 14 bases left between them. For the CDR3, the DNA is TGTGCCAGTAGTATCGGACGGAGGACAGCTAACTATGGCTACACCTTC. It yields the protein CASSIGRRTANYGYTF.

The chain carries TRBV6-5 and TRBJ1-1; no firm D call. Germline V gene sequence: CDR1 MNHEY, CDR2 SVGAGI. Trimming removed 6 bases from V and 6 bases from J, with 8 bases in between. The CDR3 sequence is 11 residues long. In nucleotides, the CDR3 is TGTGCCAGCAGGCGAGGCCCTGAAGCTTTCTTT. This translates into CASRRGPEAFF.

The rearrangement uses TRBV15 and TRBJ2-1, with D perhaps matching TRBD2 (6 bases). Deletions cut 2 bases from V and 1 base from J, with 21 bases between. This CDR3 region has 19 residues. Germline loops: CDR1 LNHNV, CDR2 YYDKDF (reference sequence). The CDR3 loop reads CATSRSESTSPLSYNEQFF. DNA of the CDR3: TGTGCCACCAGCAGATCCGAGAGTACTAGCCCTCTTTCCTACAATGAGCAGTTCTTC.

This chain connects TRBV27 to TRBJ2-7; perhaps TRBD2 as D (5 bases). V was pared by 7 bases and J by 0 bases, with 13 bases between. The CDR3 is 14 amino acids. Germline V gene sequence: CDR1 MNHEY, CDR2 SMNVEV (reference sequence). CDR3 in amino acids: CASMRAAISYEQYF. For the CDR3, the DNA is TGTGCCAGCATGCGGGCAGCGATCTCCTACGAGCAGTACTTC.

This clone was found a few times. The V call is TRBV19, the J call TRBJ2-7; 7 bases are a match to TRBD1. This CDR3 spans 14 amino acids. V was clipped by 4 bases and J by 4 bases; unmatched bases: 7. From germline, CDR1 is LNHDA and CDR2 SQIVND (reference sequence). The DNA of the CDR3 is TGTGCCAGTAGTACCGGACAGGACTTTTACGAGCAGTACTTC. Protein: CASSTGQDFYEQYF.

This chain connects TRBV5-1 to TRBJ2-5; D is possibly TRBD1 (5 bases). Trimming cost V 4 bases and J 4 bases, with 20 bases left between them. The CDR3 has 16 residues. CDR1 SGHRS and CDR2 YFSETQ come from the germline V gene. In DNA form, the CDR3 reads TGCGCCAGCAGCCAATTTCAGGGTATCGCCACAGAGACCCAGTACTTC. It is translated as CASSQFQGIATETQYF.